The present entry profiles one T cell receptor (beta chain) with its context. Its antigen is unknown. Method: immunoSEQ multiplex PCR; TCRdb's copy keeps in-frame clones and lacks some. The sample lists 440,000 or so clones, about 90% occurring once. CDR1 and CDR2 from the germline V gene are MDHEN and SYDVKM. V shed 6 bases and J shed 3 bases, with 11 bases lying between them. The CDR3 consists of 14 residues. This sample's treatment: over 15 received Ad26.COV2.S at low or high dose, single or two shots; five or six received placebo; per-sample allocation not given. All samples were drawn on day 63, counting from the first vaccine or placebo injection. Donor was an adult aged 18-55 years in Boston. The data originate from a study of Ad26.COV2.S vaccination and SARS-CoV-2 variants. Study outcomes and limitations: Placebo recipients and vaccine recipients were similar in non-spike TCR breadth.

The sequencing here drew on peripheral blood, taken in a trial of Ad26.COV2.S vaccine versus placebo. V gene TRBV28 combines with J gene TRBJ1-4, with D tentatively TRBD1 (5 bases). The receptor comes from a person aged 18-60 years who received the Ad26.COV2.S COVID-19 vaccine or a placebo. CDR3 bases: TGTGCCAGCAGGGCAGGGCAGTCTAATGAAAAACTGTTTTTT. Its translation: CASRAGQSNEKLFF.